This T cell receptor beta chain was captured by sequencing in a study of blood T cell repertoires in COVID-19. Whole-study context: Spain, Italy and the United States supplied samples that represented acute and convalescent COVID-19. In each case, the material was cDNA or gDNA derived from T cells, B-cell-depleted T cells, or PBMCs.

The CDR3 has 14 amino acids. Unmatched junction bases numbered 3, after V lost 4 bases and J lost 7 bases. Germline lookup yields CDR1 MNHEY and CDR2 SMNVEV (reference sequence). Original handling: Scientists estimated how many nucleated cells there were by amplifying reference gene primers. Assay: immunoSEQ multiplex PCR; the TCRdb copy retains only in-frame clones and omits some. D and trimming come from the DNA, and the V and J calls and clone size come from that table. The sample contains roughly 300,000 clones, 81% of which appear only once. The clonotype comes from a woman in her sixties or seventies with active or convalescent COVID-19. Sequencing input: peripheral blood. The chain carries TRBV27 and TRBJ2-1, with 11 bases matching TRBD1. DNA of the CDR3: TGTGCCAGCAGTTCAGGGACAGGGGGGAATGAGCAGTTCTTC. It specifies CASSSGTGGNEQFF.